This is a list of T cell receptor beta chains from one sample in a study of blood T cells in healthy people across ages. TCRdb re-analysed the 5' RACE reads in MiXCR, keeping a single row per CDR3 protein. Of 1.2 million to 1.5 million distinct CDR3 sequences in the sample, 55% to 75% are singletons; the top ten hold 6.5% to 8%. The sample taken for sequencing was blood. The source is a man aged 18 to 29 in good health. Both conserved end residues are part of each CDR3. D genes are given only for firm matches. Size values are once, few and many counts, or a class for expanded clones, and some rows have none.

clone_size j_call d_call v_call cdr3_aa cdr3_nt
few TRBJ2-1 . TRBV6-1 CASSPSLPTTSYNEQFF TGTGCCAGCAGTCCATCTCTACCGACCACCTCCTACAATGAGCAGTTCTTC
. TRBJ2-5 . TRBV6-5 CASSRTKWETQYF TGTGCCAGCAGTCGGACTAAGTGGGAGACCCAGTACTTC
once TRBJ2-3 TRBD2 TRBV4-2 CASSQEYSGSTDTQYF TGTGCCAGCAGCCAGGAGTATAGCGGGAGCACAGATACGCAGTATTTT
. TRBJ2-7 . TRBV10-3 CAIRVVAGPTYEQYF TGTGCCATTCGAGTGGTGGCGGGGCCGACCTACGAGCAGTACTTC
. TRBJ1-5 . TRBV6-2/TRBV6-3 CASSPVGVRAQHF TGTGCCAGCAGTCCCGTGGGGGTTCGGGCCCAGCATTTT
. TRBJ2-3 TRBD2 TRBV29-1 CSVEDPSGGVEDTQYF TGCAGCGTTGAGGATCCTAGCGGGGGGGTGGAGGATACGCAGTATTTT
few TRBJ2-3 . TRBV29-1 CSTHRNPPGDTQYF TGCAGCACCCATAGGAATCCCCCGGGAGATACGCAGTATTTT
. TRBJ2-7 TRBD1 TRBV7-9 CASSPPRRDRGTYEQYF TGTGCCAGCAGTCCACCGCGCCGGGACAGGGGAACCTACGAGCAGTACTTC
. TRBJ2-7 TRBD1 TRBV6-2/TRBV6-3 CATDRGYEQYF TGTGCCACCGACAGGGGCTACGAGCAGTACTTC
once TRBJ2-2 . TRBV12-3/TRBV12-4 CASIQQSNTGELFF TGTGCCAGTATACAGCAGTCGAACACCGGGGAGCTGTTTTTT
. TRBJ1-3 . TRBV4-1 CASSKIIGHTGNTIYF TGCGCCAGCAGCAAGATAATAGGACATACTGGAAACACCATATATTTT
. TRBJ2-1 . TRBV3-1 CASSQLSEGNEQFF TGTGCCAGCAGCCAACTTAGCGAGGGAAATGAGCAGTTCTTC
. TRBJ2-3 . TRBV5-1 CASSIRRDTQYF TGCGCCAGCAGCATCCGAAGAGATACGCAGTATTTT
once TRBJ2-3 TRBD2 TRBV4-1 CASSQSVGTSGNADTQYF TGCGCCAGCAGCCAATCCGTCGGGACTAGCGGCAACGCAGATACGCAGTATTTT
few TRBJ2-5 . TRBV2 CASSVGVRETQYF TGTGCCAGCAGTGTGGGGGTACGGGAGACCCAGTACTTC
. TRBJ2-5 . TRBV11-2 CASSLGVWEQYF TGTGCCAGCAGCTTGGGTGTCTGGGAGCAGTACTTC
. TRBJ2-1 . TRBV10-3 CAIRSHRDPPYNEQFF TGTGCCATCAGAAGCCACCGGGACCCACCCTACAATGAGCAGTTCTTC
. TRBJ2-3 . TRBV7-9 CASSHTHDRLSTDTQYF TGTGCCAGCAGCCACACCCATGACAGGCTAAGCACAGATACGCAGTATTTT
. TRBJ1-1 . TRBV11-2 CASSCNRDTEAFF TGTGCCAGCAGCTGTAATAGGGACACTGAAGCTTTCTTT
few TRBJ2-3 TRBD1 TRBV5-8 CASRDRGNTDTQYF TGTGCCAGCAGGGACAGGGGGAACACAGATACGCAGTATTTT
. TRBJ2-7 . TRBV14 CASSQRDTGPYEQYF TGTGCCAGCAGCCAAAGGGACACAGGACCCTACGAGCAGTACTTC
many TRBJ2-7 . TRBV5-6 CASSLDITYEQYF TGTGCCAGCAGCTTGGACATAACCTACGAGCAGTACTTC
few TRBJ2-5 . TRBV6-2/TRBV6-3 CASSGSSGETQYF TGTGCCAGCAGTGGTTCTTCGGGGGAGACCCAGTACTTC
. TRBJ2-1 . TRBV10-2 CACLDWAYNEQFF TGCGCCTGCTTGGACTGGGCCTACAATGAGCAGTTCTTC
. TRBJ1-2 . TRBV20-1 CSAEYRDGYTF TGCAGTGCTGAATACAGGGACGGCTACACCTTC
. TRBJ2-1 TRBD2 TRBV5-1 CASSSGLAARRNEQFF TGCGCCAGCAGCTCAGGACTAGCGGCCCGGAGGAATGAGCAGTTCTTC
. TRBJ2-3 . TRBV3-1 CASSQDLDRYQPQYF TGTGCCAGCAGCCAAGATTTAGACAGATATCAGCCCCAGTATTTT
. TRBJ2-3 . TRBV20-1 CSAVPPGSGLSGDTQYF TGCAGTGCTGTCCCTCCGGGTAGCGGTCTCTCGGGAGATACGCAGTATTTT
. TRBJ2-1 . TRBV18 CASSPLAGDPEQFF TGTGCCAGCTCACCACTAGCAGGTGACCCTGAGCAGTTCTTC
. TRBJ2-1 . TRBV14 CASSQDHSDEQFF TGTGCCAGCAGCCAAGATCATAGCGATGAGCAGTTCTTC
once TRBJ2-1 TRBD2 TRBV5-8 CASISGLAREQFF TGTGCCAGCATCTCCGGACTAGCTCGAGAGCAGTTCTTC
. TRBJ2-1 TRBD2 TRBV4-3 CASTPDVAGDNEQFF TGCGCCAGCACCCCTGACGTAGCGGGTGACAATGAGCAGTTCTTC
. TRBJ2-1 . TRBV12-3/TRBV12-4 CASSFKQSTYNEQFF TGTGCCAGCAGTTTCAAACAGTCGACCTACAATGAGCAGTTCTTC
. TRBJ2-3 . TRBV28 CASSSSRTGVDTQYF TGTGCCAGCAGTTCCTCCCGGACGGGAGTGGATACGCAGTATTTT
few TRBJ2-7 . TRBV5-1 CASSSLTRDEQYF TGCGCCAGCAGCTCCCTAACCCGGGACGAGCAGTACTTC
many TRBJ2-7 TRBD2 TRBV2 CASRGTSGSYEQYF TGTGCCAGCAGAGGGACTAGCGGATCCTACGAGCAGTACTTC
few TRBJ2-4 . TRBV6-6 CASSYVGPALDIQYF TGTGCCAGCAGTTACGTGGGTCCTGCCCTGGACATTCAGTACTTC
. TRBJ2-1 . TRBV29-1 CSGTIGEQFF TGCAGCGGGACCATAGGTGAGCAGTTCTTC
. TRBJ1-5 . TRBV6-2/TRBV6-3 CARGDNQPQHF TGTGCCAGGGGGGATAATCAGCCCCAGCATTTT
. TRBJ2-5 TRBD2 TRBV5-6 CASSGKTGGETQYF TGTGCCAGCAGCGGGAAAACGGGGGGGGAGACCCAGTACTTC